The 10 T cell receptor beta chains in this list originate from one sample, sequenced in a study of esophageal squamous cell carcinoma under preoperative chemotherapy (dated by TCRdb to 2016 to 2019). The sample's time point label, in plain terms: before preoperative PTX-NDP chemotherapy. The method was PCR. TCRdb shows the sequencer as HiSeq X Ten. The public reads were quality trimmed at Q25 with fastp and then assembled into clones with MiXCR by TCRdb, keeping productive beta chains. Duplicate CDR3 protein sequences are folded into a single record with the most common DNA and genes. The sample records 25,000 to 35,000 distinct CDR3 sequences, under 55% of which are singletons. Clones ranked in the top ten supply about an eighth of the sample. Sampling was carried out from a patient given preoperative chemotherapy. The receptors here all came from a human donor with esophageal squamous cell carcinoma. The donor label of this sample is uncertain.

This clonotype has just a few counts. The chain recombines TRBV7-2 with TRBJ2-7; D not resolved. V lost 6 bases and J lost 4, with 16 bases in between. The CDR3 runs 14 residues. Germline-derived CDR1 and CDR2 are SGHTA and FQGNSA. The CDR3 DNA sequence: TGTGCCAGCAGTCTTAGGGTCCCTGAGTACGAGCAGTACTTC. Translating it yields CASSLRVPEYEQYF.

This clonotype was seen ten or more times. V is TRBV19 and J is TRBJ2-1; 10 bases fit TRBD2. The J segment lost 9 bases and the V segment lost 4 bases, leaving 6 bases of the junction unmatched. The length of the CDR3 is 14 residues. Per the germline V gene, CDR1 is LNHDA and CDR2 is SQIVND (reference sequence). CDR3 bases: TGTGCCAGTAGTACAGCGGGAGGGTTTGGTGAGCAGTTCTTC. It translates to CASSTAGGFGEQFF.

The chain combines TRBV19 with TRBJ2-5; D unresolved. With 0 bases removed from V and 11 bases from J, the gap between germline ends came to 28 bases. The germline CDR1 and CDR2 sequences are LNHDA and SQIVND (reference sequence). The CDR3 contains 18 residues. The DNA of the CDR3 is TGTGCCAGTAGTATAGATCCCCGGGCGAAACGCCTACACAATGAGCAGTACTTC. This translates into CASSIDPRAKRLHNEQYF. The variable domain in full, with the rest retrieved from reference TRBV19 and TRBJ2-5, is DGGITQSPKYLFRKEGQNVTLSCEQNLNHDAMYWYRQDPGQGLRLIYYSQIVNDFQKGDIAEGYSVSREKKESFPLTVTSAQKNPTAFYLCASSIDPRAKRLHNEQYFGPGTRLLVL.

In this sample, this clonotype is medium-sized. CDR3 sequence: CASRNLRDRTGDEQFF. Written as DNA, the CDR3 is TGTGCCAGCAGAAACCTCCGGGACAGGACGGGCGATGAGCAGTTCTTC. This rearrangement joins TRBV12-3 or TRBV12-4 to TRBJ2-1; 8 positions match TRBD1. V was pared by 6 bases and J by 8 bases, with 15 bases of the junction left unmatched. The CDR3 covers 16 residues.

This clonotype came up many times. The chain links TRBV11-3 to TRBJ2-7, with TRBD1 matching 8 bases. Germline V lookup: CDR1 SGHNT, CDR2 YENEEA. The CDR3 runs to 16 residues. V was pared by 5 bases and J by 1 base, with 10 bases of the junction left unmatched. The chain's CDR3 is CASSQSFRQGSYEQYF. CDR3 nucleotide sequence: TGTGCCAGCAGCCAATCCTTTCGACAGGGGTCCTACGAGCAGTACTTC. The whole variable domain, filled in from reference TRBV11-3 and TRBJ2-7, reads EAGVVQSPRYKIIEKKQPVAFWCNPISGHNTLYWYLQNLGQGPELLIRYENEEAVDDSQLPKDRFSAERLKGVDSTLKIQPAELGDSAVYLCASSQSFRQGSYEQYFGPGTRLTVT.

The J gene is TRBJ2-3, the V gene TRBV7-8; D is possibly TRBD2 (5 bases). The CDR3 totals 15 residues. Germline values: CDR1 SGHVS, CDR2 FQNEAQ. The V end lost 5 bases, the J end lost 14 bases, and 26 bases lay between the germline ends. The CDR3 loop reads CASSPSAVGTGKLYF. As DNA, the CDR3 is TGTGCCAGCAGCCCGTCAGCGGTGGGCACCGGTAAGCTGTATTTT.

The table lists this clonotype with many counts. The chain has TRBV24-1 and TRBJ2-3, with a tentative D call TRBD2 (6 bases). The germline V gene has CDR1 KGHDR and CDR2 SFDVKD. Deletions cut 3 bases from V and 1 base from J, with 16 bases between. The CDR3 consists of 17 residues. CDR3 region: CATSDPSPGEGTDTQYF. DNA for the CDR3: TGTGCCACCAGTGATCCATCGCCTGGGGAGGGCACAGATACGCAGTATTTT.

Points on this clonotype: At one of its ends the junction is not consistent with the germline gene, which may arise from a read error. The J gene is TRBJ2-3, the V gene TRBV7-3; tentatively, D is TRBD2 (5 bases). This CDR3 region has 14 residues. Germline V gene lookup returns CDR1 SGHTA and CDR2 FQGTGA. Here the CDR3 reads CAGSGGRADGTQYF. The DNA for the CDR3 is TGTGCGGGCAGTGGAGGACGAGCCGATGGTACGCAGTATTTC.

The table lists this clonotype with a count of one. The chain employs TRBV11-3 and TRBJ2-1; 10 nucleotides line up with TRBD1. Germline CDR1 is SGHNT and CDR2 is YENEEA. V shed 1 base and J 6 bases; nucleotides not matched to a gene: 6. The CDR3 length is 16 residues. In nucleotides, the CDR3 is TGTGCCAGCAGCTTAGCCGGGACAGGGGTTTTCAATGAGCAGTTCTTC. Encoded protein: CASSLAGTGVFNEQFF.

This clonotype occurred many times. The chain couples TRBV7-9 to TRBJ1-1; D perhaps matches TRBD1 (5 bases). Trimming left V 5 bases short and J 2 bases short, with 15 bases between. Germline V gene sequence: CDR1 SEHNR, CDR2 FQNEAQ (reference sequence). The CDR3 loop spans 15 amino acids. This CDR3 is CASSPGGGPNTEAFF. For the CDR3, the DNA is TGTGCCAGCAGCCCTGGGGGAGGTCCCAACACTGAAGCTTTCTTT.